These 19 T cell receptor beta chains share one sample of origin, sequenced in a study of T cell responses to AZD1222 COVID-19 vaccine. The data were produced by immunoSEQ multiplex PCR, yet TCRdb's version contains in-frame clones alone and is incomplete. The table shows about 110,000 clones, with roughly 86% occurring only once. Sample: peripheral blood, taken 28 days after the second AZD1222 dose. These receptors were taken from an adult who received the AZD1222 COVID-19 vaccine.

This rearrangement joins TRBV11-1 to TRBJ1-1; no clear D. The germline gives CDR1 SGHAT, CDR2 FQDESV (reference sequence). CDR3 length: 13 amino acids. V lost 2 bases to trimming and J lost 4 bases, with 8 bases between them. As DNA, the CDR3 is TGTGCCAGCAGCTTACGGTCCAGCACTGAAGCTTTCTTT. Translating it yields CASSLRSSTEAFF.

The rearrangement joins TRBV21-1 to TRBJ2-1; the listed D gene, TRBD1, was not tested against the DNA. TRBV21-1 is termed a pseudogene. CDR3 size: 12 residues. CDR3 in DNA: TGTGCCAGCAGCACATGGACAGGGCAGCAGTTCTTC. This sequence encodes CASSTWTGQQFF.

This chain joins TRBV5-1 and TRBJ1-2; 7 bases are a match to TRBD1. Looked up from germline, CDR1 is SGHRS and CDR2 is YFSETQ. The CDR3 sequence is 14 residues long. V gave up 4 bases and J gave up 8 bases; unmatched junction bases: 11. DNA of the CDR3: TGCGCCAGCAGCGAAGCCACAGGGGAAGTCGGCTACACCTTC. Protein product: CASSEATGEVGYTF. Full variable domain (remainder filled in from reference TRBV5-1 and TRBJ1-2): KAGVTQTPRYLIKTRGQQVTLSCSPISGHRSVSWYQQTPGQGLQFLFEYFSETQRNKGNFPGRFSGRQFSNSRSEMNVSTLELGDSALYLCASSEATGEVGYTFGSGTRLTVV.

The CDR3 protein is CASSYQGSNQPQHF. In DNA form, the CDR3 reads TGTGCCAGCAGTTACCAGGGAAGCAATCAGCCCCAGCATTTT. The chain has TRBV5-5 and TRBJ1-5; D possibly corresponds to TRBD1 (5 bases). Germline lookup yields CDR1 SGHKS and CDR2 YYEKEE (reference sequence). V shed 5 bases and J shed 1 base, with 10 bases lying between them. The CDR3 covers 14 residues.

The CDR3 protein is CATTARGYSNQPQHF. The CDR3 DNA follows: TGTGCCACCACAGCCCGGGGGTATAGCAATCAGCCCCAGCATTTT. The chain links TRBV19 to TRBJ1-5; maybe TRBD1 (5 bases). The V end lost 10 bases, the J end lost 0 bases, and 16 bases lay between the germline ends. This CDR3 comprises 15 residues. Germline values: CDR1 LNHDA, CDR2 SQIVND (reference sequence).

The chain is built from TRBV23-1 and TRBJ1-5; no definite D call. TRBV23-1 is known as an ORF, though its function is uncertain. The V end was cut by 0 bases, the J end by 0 bases, with 12 bases between. The CDR3 sequence is 17 residues long. The CDR3 DNA sequence: TGCGCCAGCAGTCAATCGCAGACGGCTTATAGCAATCAGCCCCAGCATTTT. Its translation is CASSQSQTAYSNQPQHF.

About this clone: This may arise from a read error, as a much more abundant clone is one base away. Other DNA sequences in the same sample also yield this CDR3. The rearrangement links TRBV5-5 to TRBJ1-5, with D perhaps TRBD1 (5 bases). The V end lost 0 bases, the J end lost 7 bases, and 11 bases lay between the germline ends. CDR1 and CDR2 (germline): SGHKS, YYEKEE (reference sequence). The CDR3 extends over 14 amino acids. CDR3 region: CASSLGMGGQPQHF. The CDR3 DNA sequence: TGTGCCAGCAGCTTGGGGATGGGGGGGCAGCCCCAGCATTTT.

The chain carries TRBV19 and TRBJ1-5, with TRBD1 as a possible D gene (5 bases). This CDR3 has 15 amino acids. With 7 bases removed from V and 0 bases from J, the gap between germline ends came to 13 bases. Germline V gene data show CDR1 as LNHDA and CDR2 as SQIVND (reference sequence). CDR3 coding DNA: TGTGCCAGTATCCCGGGGGGGGGTAGCAATCAGCCCCAGCATTTT. As protein: CASIPGGGSNQPQHF.

The V and J genes are TRBV7-7 and TRBJ2-5; D is undetermined. The CDR3 runs to 14 residues. V was shortened by 5 bases and J by 4 bases, with 14 bases between the two germline ends. Germline values: CDR1 SSHAT, CDR2 FNYEAQ (reference sequence). DNA of the CDR3: TGTGCCAGCAGCGTCCTAGGGTTGTTAGAGACCCAGTACTTC. This sequence encodes CASSVLGLLETQYF.

V usage is TRBV6-5 and J usage is TRBJ1-4; 8 positions agree with TRBD1. Germline V gene sequence: CDR1 MNHEY, CDR2 SVGAGI. J was trimmed by 3 bases and V by 2 bases; bases with no gene match: 2. The CDR3 spans 15 residues. The CDR3 DNA sequence: TGTGCCAGCAGTTACGGGACAGGATCTAATGAAAAACTGTTTTTT. This sequence encodes CASSYGTGSNEKLFF.

The chain links TRBV11-2 to TRBJ2-1; D is possibly TRBD1 (5 bases). This CDR3 is 15 amino acids long. Trimming pared 6 bases from V and 5 bases from J, leaving 17 bases between. Germline V lookup: CDR1 SGHAT, CDR2 FQNNGV. The CDR3 DNA follows: TGTGCCAGCAGTCAGGGCTTCCCGGGTAACAATGAGCAGTTCTTC. It encodes CASSQGFPGNNEQFF. Full variable domain (remainder filled in from reference TRBV11-2 and TRBJ2-1): EAGVAQSPRYKIIEKRQSVAFWCNPISGHATLYWYQQILGQGPKLLIQFQNNGVVDDSQLPKDRFSAERLKGVDSTLKIQPAKLEDSAVYLCASSQGFPGNNEQFFGPGTRLTVL.

This chain uses TRBV7-8 with TRBJ2-7, with D possibly TRBD2 on 5 matching bases. The ends were cut back, 5 bases at V and 12 bases at J, with 17 bases in the middle. The CDR3 length is 12 residues. Germline V gene lookup returns CDR1 SGHVS and CDR2 FQNEAQ. CDR3 sequence (DNA): TGTGCCAGCAGCCTGATCGGCGGGTCTACGTACTTC. This codes for CASSLIGGSTYF.

This clone appeared a few times. The gene calls are TRBV7-3 and TRBJ2-1; 8 positions match TRBD2. The germline CDR1 and CDR2 sequences are SGHTA and FQGTGA. The CDR3 runs to 19 residues. Trimming took 0 bases from V and 8 from J; bases not matched to a gene: 18. CDR3 DNA: TGTGCCAGCAGCTTAACCCCACCCGGTGAGCGGGAGTGGCCCGATGAGCAGTTCTTC. Amino acid sequence: CASSLTPPGEREWPDEQFF.

V is TRBV7-6 and J is TRBJ1-3; TRBD1 is a possible D gene (5 bases). Per germline, CDR1 SGHVS and CDR2 FNYEAQ. The CDR3 runs 17 residues. Trimming removed 1 base from V and 2 bases from J, with 15 bases in between. The CDR3 sequence is CASSLEQAQGTGNTIYF. The DNA for the CDR3 is TGTGCCAGCAGCTTAGAACAGGCCCAGGGAACTGGAAACACCATATATTTT.

The chain employs TRBV6-2 or TRBV6-3 and TRBJ1-5; maybe TRBD1 (5 bases). Germline values: CDR1 MNHEY, CDR2 SVGEGT. Trimming pared 4 bases from V and 3 bases from J, leaving 13 bases between. The CDR3 consists of 15 residues. CDR3 residues: CASSSSGGVNQPQHF. The CDR3 bases are TGTGCCAGCAGTTCCTCTGGGGGGGTCAATCAGCCCCAGCATTTT.

The chain couples TRBV24-1 to TRBJ2-2, with 8 nucleotides matching TRBD1. V was pared by 2 bases and J by 2 bases, with 12 bases of the junction left unmatched. From germline, CDR1 is KGHDR and CDR2 SFDVKD. The CDR3 contains 19 residues. CDR3 loop: CATSDSRTGLRLNTGELFF. The CDR3 DNA reads TGTGCCACCAGTGATTCGCGGACAGGGCTACGTTTAAACACCGGGGAGCTGTTTTTT.

The J gene is TRBJ1-2, the V gene TRBV5-1; TRBD1 aligns across 8 bases. V lost 3 bases to trimming and J lost 6 bases; unmatched junction nucleotides: 10. The germline V gene encodes CDR1 SGHRS and CDR2 YFSETQ. The CDR3 has 15 residues. The CDR3 region has the DNA TGCGCCAGCAGCTCCCTGGCAGGGGGCAGGGATGGCTACACCTTC. Protein: CASSSLAGGRDGYTF.

The chain employs TRBV7-3 and TRBJ2-1, with 7 bases fitting TRBD2. CDR1 is SGHTA, CDR2 FQGTGA, per germline. Trimming removed 5 bases from V and 5 bases from J; junction bases left unmatched: 9. CDR3 length: 15 residues. The CDR3 DNA is TGTGCCAGCAGCCACTTACTAGCGCTTCACAATGAGCAGTTCTTC. It yields the protein CASSHLLALHNEQFF.

This clone is a singleton in its sample. This chain joins TRBV6-2 or TRBV6-3 and TRBJ1-1; D is unclear. Germline CDR1 and CDR2: MNHEY and SVGEGT. CDR3 length: 17 residues. The V end was cut by 0 bases, the J end by 1 base, with 15 bases between. Written as DNA, the CDR3 is TGTGCCAGCAGTTACTCGATTGGCCGAATACAGAACACTGAAGCTTTCTTT. It codes for CASSYSIGRIQNTEAFF.